The sequence of this T cell receptor (beta chain) was determined in a study of Graves' ophthalmopathy and Graves' hyperthyroidism. At the level of the study: Upon initial diagnosis and before any treatment, peripheral blood was collected.

Findings and limits, study-wide: The majority of expanded thyroid clonotypes above 0.001 frequency also occurred in blood. A 13-signature model separated ophthalmopathy from stable hyperthyroidism, 85% to 90% sensitivity, approximately 84% specificity.

CDR3 regions of TCR beta were amplified from RNA transcripts. HTBI primers served in a first-round RT-PCR, which a second-round multiplex PCR followed. One entry per CDR3 protein, called by TCRdb with MiXCR from the multiplex PCR reads. The table has approximately 700,000 distinct CDR3 sequences, approximately 40% seen once. Worth noting for this clonotype: Its antigen is unknown.

Germline V gene lookup returns CDR1 SEHNR and CDR2 FQNEAQ (reference sequence). Trimming removed 6 bases at V and 7 bases at J, with 18 bases between. CDR3 length: 15 amino acids. The genes are TRBV7-9 and TRBJ1-4, with D possibly being TRBD1 (5 bases). This clonotype was sampled from an adult man with Graves' ophthalmopathy. Sequenced input: peripheral blood. This CDR3 is CASSPADNPTEKLFF. The CDR3 DNA reads TGTGCCAGCAGTCCCGCGGACAATCCTACTGAAAAACTGTTTTTT.